A selection of T cell receptor beta chains follows, all from one sample in a study of shared clonotypes between healthy human individuals. Assay: immunoSEQ multiplex PCR; the TCRdb copy retains only in-frame clones and omits some. Here the sample spans about 640,000 clones, about two thirds being singletons. Sequencing input: memory CD4+ T cells sorted from blood. All receptors derive from a young woman in good health. CDR3s include the opening cysteine and the closing phenylalanine or tryptophan. The order of the fields is V gene, CDR3 protein.

TRBV25-1	CASTPIGGNTEAFF
TRBV28	CASRGGWPQHF
TRBV27	CASSLSGRGREQYF
TRBV7-3	CASSLQGGDEQYF
TRBV28	CASSLNPTVRAGPYEQYF
TRBV5-6	CASSLVGGPSSYNEQFF
TRBV6-1	CAVYQGASNQPQHF
TRBV5-1	CASSFRGTPGEQYF
TRBV2	CARGGRLSTDTQYF
TRBV6-6	CASSEIDAYTF
TRBV11-3	CASSLDSNYEQYF
TRBV7-8	CASSPSSGLLYEQYF
TRBV4-2	CASSQDWGYGYTF
TRBV5-4	CASSGGQTQETQYF
TRBV5-4	CASSLVSAGSAGNTIYF
TRBV28	CASSLWGGQFVEQYF
TRBV6-1	CAIPGPYYGYTF
TRBV28	CASNRRRGEQYF
TRBV5-1	CASSYDRVFEQYF
TRBV10-3	CAIRGWGSGDEQYF